Below are 4 T cell receptor beta chains sequenced from a single sample in a study of tissue T cells after allogeneic stem cell transplantation. Clones were sequenced by immunoSEQ multiplex PCR, and TCRdb holds only the in-frame ones, with some missing. The sample shows some 47,000 clones, around 66% of them seen only once. The sequenced material came from sorted cells pooled from one or two spleens. These receptors originate from a pool of C57BL/6 mice in good health.

A word on this clone: Genes and germline are mouse. The CDR3 end falls 1 residue outside the read, so it is completed with the germline J gene. The J gene is TRBJ1-2, the V gene TRBV12-2; a weak D match, TRBD1 (6 bases). Germline-derived CDR1 and CDR2 are SGHLS and HYDKME. The CDR3 is made up of 13 amino acids. V gave up 4 bases and J gave up 2 bases, with 10 bases separating them. The chain's CDR3 is CASSAGQNSDYTF. The DNA read from the CDR3 is TGTGCCAGCTCGGCCGGACAGAACTCCGACTACACC.

A remark on this clone: Gene names are the mouse ones. From the germline J gene comes the end of the CDR3, since the read stops 1 residue before it. V gene TRBV13-1 combines with J gene TRBJ1-1; 7 bases align to TRBD1. CDR1 and CDR2 from the germline V gene are NSHNY and SYGAGN. V lost 3 bases to trimming and J lost 3 bases; unmatched junction nucleotides: 2. This CDR3 has 13 residues. The sequenced CDR3 bases are TGTGCCAGCAGTGGGGGACAGTACACAGAAGTCTTC. Protein sequence: CASSGGQYTEVF. The whole CDR3 is CASSGGQYTEVFF.

This clone has only one observation. Gene and germline names: mouse. Coverage ceases 1 residue before the CDR3 finishes, and the germline J gene fills in the end. This chain joins TRBV4 and TRBJ2-2, with 11 bases fitting TRBD2. The CDR3 extends over 15 amino acids. V lost 4 bases to trimming and J lost 4 bases; unmatched junction nucleotides: 2. Germline V gene lookup returns CDR1 LGHDT and CDR2 YNNKQL (reference sequence). CDR3 bases read: TGTGCCAGCAGCTTGGGACTGGGGGTCACCGGGCAGCTCTAC. Its translation: CASSLGLGVTGQLY. The entire CDR3 protein is CASSLGLGVTGQLYF.

Notes on this clone: The gene symbols are mouse symbols. The read terminates 1 residue before the CDR3 end, so the remaining end is supplied by the germline J gene. The V and J genes are TRBV16 and TRBJ2-5, with 7 bases that match TRBD2. The CDR3 is made up of 15 amino acids. Trimming cost V 1 base and J 2 bases; bases outside gene matches: 3. The germline gives CDR1 SGHSA, CDR2 FRNQAP. The CDR3 region is CASSLVWGSQDTQYF. The sequenced CDR3 bases are TGTGCAAGCAGCTTAGTCTGGGGGAGCCAAGACACCCAGTAC. Together with reference TRBV16 and TRBJ2-5, the CDR3 gives the full variable domain: NAGVIQTPRHKVTGKGQEATLWCEPISGHSAVFWYRQTIVQGLEFLTYFRNQAPIDDSGMPKERFSAQMPNQSHSTLKIQSTQPQDSAVYLCASSLVWGSQDTQYFGPGTRLLVL.